Presented here are 18 T cell receptor beta chains from one specimen sequenced in a study of blood T cell repertoires in COVID-19. Sequencing was performed with immunoSEQ multiplex PCR; in TCRdb, only in-frame clones are kept and a portion is missing. This sample has about 230,000 clones; over 80% occur once, and the top ten carry around 26%. Sequences were obtained from peripheral blood. The receptor set was obtained from a man in his forties or fifties with acute or convalescent COVID-19.

The chain carries TRBV19 and TRBJ2-7; TRBD2 agrees at 7 bases. V lost 7 bases and J lost 2; bases outside the gene matches: 14. Germline V lookup: CDR1 LNHDA, CDR2 SQIVND (reference sequence). This CDR3 is built from 16 residues. CDR3 loop: CASMGLSGKGPYEQYF. The CDR3 DNA sequence: TGTGCCAGTATGGGGTTGAGCGGGAAGGGGCCCTACGAGCAGTACTTC.

The chain couples TRBV4-2 to TRBJ2-7; 11 nucleotides match TRBD2. From germline, CDR1 is LGHNA and CDR2 YNFKEQ. There are 16 residues in the CDR3. The V and J ends lost 3 bases and 0 bases, in that order; junction bases with no gene match: 4. The CDR3 DNA sequence: TGTGCCAGCAGCCAGGAGGGACTAGCGGCCTCCTACGAGCAGTACTTC. Encoded protein: CASSQEGLAASYEQYF.

Only one count was recorded for this clone. The chain carries TRBV7-2 and TRBJ2-7, with D unresolved. The V end lost 4 bases, the J end lost 2 bases, and 12 bases lay between the germline ends. CDR3 size: 14 residues. Germline CDR1 SGHTA, CDR2 FQGNSA. CDR3 in DNA: TGTGCCAGCAGCTCCCCCGAGCTTCCCTACGAGCAGTACTTC. Translation gives CASSSPELPYEQYF. The full variable domain, its missing parts supplied by reference TRBV7-2 and TRBJ2-7, is GAGVSQSPSNKVTEKGKDVELRCDPISGHTALYWYRQSLGQGLEFLIYFQGNSAPDKSGLPSDRFSAERTGGSVSTLTIQRTQQEDSAVYLCASSSPELPYEQYFGPGTRLTVT.

The chain employs TRBV16 and TRBJ2-7; 12 nucleotides match TRBD1. Germline CDR1 and CDR2: KGHSY and FQNENV. The trim removed 3 bases at V and 2 bases at J, leaving 2 bases unmatched. The CDR3 covers 15 residues. CDR3 DNA sequence: TGTGCCAGCAGCCACGGGACAGGGGGCACCTACGAGCAGTACTTC. This translates into CASSHGTGGTYEQYF.

This chain links TRBV19 with TRBJ2-7; TRBD1 matches 8 bases. Germline trimming cut 5 bases from V and 7 bases from J; bases unmatched to any gene: 16. Germline lookup yields CDR1 LNHDA and CDR2 SQIVND (reference sequence). This CDR3 has 16 amino acids. The CDR3 DNA reads TGTGCCAGTAGTCCAAGCCTGGACAGGGTTGGCCGGGAGCAGTACTTC. Translated, it gives CASSPSLDRVGREQYF.

The rearrangement joins TRBV7-9 to TRBJ2-1; D gene unclear. The V end lost 5 bases, the J end lost 8 bases, and 25 bases lay between the germline ends. Germline values: CDR1 SEHNR, CDR2 FQNEAQ (reference sequence). The CDR3 contains 17 residues. CDR3 coding DNA: TGTGCCAGCAGCCGAACCTTTGGAGAAAGGAGTAACGATGAGCAGTTCTTC. Translation gives CASSRTFGERSNDEQFF.

The table lists this clone with a count of one. V and J are TRBV30 and TRBJ2-3; 10 bases map to TRBD2. The germline gives CDR1 GTSNPN, CDR2 SVGIG (reference sequence). The ends lost 2 bases at V and 3 bases at J; junction bases unmatched: 11. CDR3 length: 17 amino acids. The DNA of the CDR3 is TGTGCCTGGAGTCTTCCCGGGCTAGCGGGAGTAACAGATACGCAGTATTTT. Its protein product is CAWSLPGLAGVTDTQYF.

The chain links TRBV9 to TRBJ1-2; 8 nucleotides agree with TRBD1. CDR1 SGDLS and CDR2 YYNGEE come from the germline V gene. V trimming: 2 bases; J trimming: 1 base; junction bases outside the gene matches: 4. This CDR3 is built from 15 residues. The DNA for the CDR3 is TGTGCCAGCAGCGTCGGGACAGGTGATAACTATGGCTACACCTTC. Amino acid sequence: CASSVGTGDNYGYTF.

The genes are TRBV9 and TRBJ1-5; weak D call: TRBD1 (5 bases). The CDR3 extends over 13 amino acids. Trimming removed 4 bases at V and 9 bases at J, with 14 bases between. CDR1 and CDR2 (germline): SGDLS, YYNGEE. The CDR3 DNA sequence: TGTGCCAGCAGCTCAACAGGATTTGGGCCCCAGCATTTT. Amino acid sequence: CASSSTGFGPQHF.

As regards this clone: The junction and the germline gene differ at one end; a read error may be behind it. V gene TRBV7-7 combines with J gene TRBJ2-1; either TRBD1 or TRBD2 may fit D (7 bases each). This CDR3 spans 16 amino acids. The germline gives CDR1 SSHAT, CDR2 FNYEAQ (reference sequence). The CDR3 here is CASSLAGGAPYNEQFF. The CDR3 region has the DNA TGTGCCAGCAGCCTAGCAGGGGGGGCCCCCTACAATGAGCAGTTCTTC.

The chain has TRBV11-2 and TRBJ1-6, with 10 nucleotides matching TRBD1. The germline CDR1 and CDR2 sequences are SGHAT and FQNNGV. This CDR3 has 15 amino acids. With 5 bases clipped from V and 7 bases from J, the junction kept 5 bases outside the gene matches. The CDR3 here is CASSESGQGNSPLHF. CDR3 DNA: TGTGCCAGCAGCGAGTCGGGACAGGGGAATTCACCCCTCCACTTT.

The chain recombines TRBV29-1 with TRBJ1-1; a possible D gene is TRBD1 (5 bases). This CDR3 spans 16 amino acids. Germline V CDR1 and CDR2: SQVTM, ANQGSEA. The V and J ends lost 7 bases and 1 base respectively, with 22 bases between them. The CDR3 reads CSGIPRVGAGNTEAFF. The CDR3 region has the DNA TGCAGCGGGATCCCTCGGGTAGGGGCCGGGAACACTGAAGCTTTCTTT.

This clone was picked up a small number of times. The CDR3 DNA reads TGTGCCAGCAGTGGGGGGGACAGTTGGCGCTACACCTTC. It is translated as CASSGGDSWRYTF. The V call is TRBV25-1, the J call TRBJ1-2; 7 nucleotides line up with TRBD1. Germline CDR1 MGHDK, CDR2 SYGVNS. Trimming took 4 bases from V and 9 from J; bases not matched to a gene: 8. The CDR3 is 13 residues long.

The chain couples TRBV5-1 to TRBJ2-7, with D possibly matching TRBD2 (5 bases). The germline CDR1 and CDR2 sequences are SGHRS and YFSETQ. Trimming removed 3 bases at V and 1 base at J, with 17 bases between. The CDR3 covers 16 residues. The CDR3 DNA sequence: TGCGCCAGCAGCTCCCAAGCGGAAGGCCCTTCCTACGAGCAGTACTTC. Residues: CASSSQAEGPSYEQYF.

This chain links TRBV25-1 with TRBJ1-6; 7 bases align to TRBD1. V dropped 3 bases and J dropped 3; count of bases not matched to a gene: 11. Per the germline V gene, CDR1 is MGHDK and CDR2 is SYGVNS. CDR3 length: 18 amino acids. In nucleotides, the CDR3 is TGTGCCAGCAGTGACCCGCAGGACAGGCGAAACTATAATTCACCCCTCCACTTT. Translation gives CASSDPQDRRNYNSPLHF.

CDR3 nucleotide sequence: TGTGCCAGCAGAAAATCAGGGCAACCGTACCAAGAGACCCAGTACTTC. This codes for CASRKSGQPYQETQYF. V usage is TRBV5-6 and J usage is TRBJ2-5; D possibly corresponds to TRBD1 (5 bases). This CDR3 contains 16 residues. Germline assignment: CDR1 SGHDT and CDR2 YYEEEE. Trimming stripped 5 bases from V and 0 bases from J, with 17 bases between.

The J gene is TRBJ1-1, the V gene TRBV9; 7 nucleotides align to TRBD1. The CDR3 totals 14 residues. Germline V gives CDR1 SGDLS, CDR2 YYNGEE. The ends lost 3 bases at V and 4 bases at J; junction bases unmatched: 6. CDR3 sequence: CASSAPGGSTEAFF. The CDR3 DNA sequence: TGTGCCAGCAGCGCCCCAGGGGGAAGCACTGAAGCTTTCTTT.

In its sample, this clone was seen once. The chain uses TRBV6-2 or TRBV6-3 and TRBJ2-1; unclear D gene. This CDR3 contains 14 residues. V lost 6 bases and J 0 bases, leaving 9 bases between the germline ends. Germline assignment: CDR1 MNHEY and CDR2 SVGEGT. The CDR3, as DNA: TGTGCCAGCAGCTATCTAAGCTCCTACAATGAGCAGTTCTTC. Its translation is CASSYLSSYNEQFF.